Listed here is a single TCR beta chain. Antigen specificity is unknown. This sample stems from a study of identifying expanded T cells in peripheral blood. Healthy donors had no documented immune events, such as infections, while sampled. Clones were read by immunoSEQ multiplex PCR, and TCRdb kept only the in-frame ones, dropping some. The sample lists about 90,000 clones, around 90% occurring once. Whole-study findings and limits: About 1.2 clones differed between technical replicates, versus approximately 17 and 20 over time. Variance in clone template counts between roughly two-week samples significantly increased with total template count across all healthy donors.

Germline V lookup: CDR1 SGHAT, CDR2 FQNNGV. The V end lost 0 bases, the J end lost 9 bases, and 9 bases lay between the germline ends. CDR3 length equals 13 residues. The TCR originated in a person aged 18 to 75 in good health. The rearrangement uses TRBV11-2 and TRBJ2-1; the D gene is possibly TRBD1 (6 bases). Material: blood. CDR3 sequence: CASSLDRGSEQFF. As DNA, the CDR3 is TGTGCCAGCAGCTTAGACAGGGGATCTGAGCAGTTCTTC.